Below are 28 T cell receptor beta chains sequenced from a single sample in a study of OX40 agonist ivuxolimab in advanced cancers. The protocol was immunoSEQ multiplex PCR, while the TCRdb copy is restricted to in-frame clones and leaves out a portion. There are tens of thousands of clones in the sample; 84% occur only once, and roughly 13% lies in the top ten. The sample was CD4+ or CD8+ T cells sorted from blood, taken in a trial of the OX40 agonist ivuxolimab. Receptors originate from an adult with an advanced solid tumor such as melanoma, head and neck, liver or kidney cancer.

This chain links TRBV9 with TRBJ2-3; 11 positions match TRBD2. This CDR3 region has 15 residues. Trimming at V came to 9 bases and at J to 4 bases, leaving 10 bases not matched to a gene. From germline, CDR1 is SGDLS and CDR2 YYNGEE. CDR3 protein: CATAFSGGAADTQYF. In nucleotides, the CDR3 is TGTGCCACTGCTTTTAGCGGGGGGGCGGCAGATACGCAGTATTTT.

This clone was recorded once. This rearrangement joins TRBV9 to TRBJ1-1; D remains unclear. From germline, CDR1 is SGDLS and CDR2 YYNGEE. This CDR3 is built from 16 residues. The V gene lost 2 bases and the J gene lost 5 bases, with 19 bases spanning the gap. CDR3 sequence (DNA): TGTGCCAGCAGCGTTGGGAGAGACGCACGAATAACTGAAGCTTTCTTT. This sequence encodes CASSVGRDARITEAFF.

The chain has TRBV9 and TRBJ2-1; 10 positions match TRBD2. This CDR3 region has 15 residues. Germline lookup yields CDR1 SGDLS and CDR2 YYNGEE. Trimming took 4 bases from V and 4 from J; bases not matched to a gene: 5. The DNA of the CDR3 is TGTGCCAGCAGCCCCGGACTAGCGGAGTACAATGAGCAGTTCTTC. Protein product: CASSPGLAEYNEQFF.

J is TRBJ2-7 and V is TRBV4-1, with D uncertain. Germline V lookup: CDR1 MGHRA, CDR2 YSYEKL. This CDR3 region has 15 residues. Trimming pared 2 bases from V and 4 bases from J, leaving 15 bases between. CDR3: CASSQSPVSRYEQYF. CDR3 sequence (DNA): TGCGCCAGCAGCCAAAGCCCCGTGAGCCGGTACGAGCAGTACTTC.

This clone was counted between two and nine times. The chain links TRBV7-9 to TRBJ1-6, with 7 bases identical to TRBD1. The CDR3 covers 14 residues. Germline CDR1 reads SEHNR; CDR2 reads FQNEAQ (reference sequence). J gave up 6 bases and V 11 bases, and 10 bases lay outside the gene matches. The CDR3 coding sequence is TGTGCCGCTCGACAGGGTGGTAGTAATTCACCCCTCCACTTT. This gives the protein CAARQGGSNSPLHF.

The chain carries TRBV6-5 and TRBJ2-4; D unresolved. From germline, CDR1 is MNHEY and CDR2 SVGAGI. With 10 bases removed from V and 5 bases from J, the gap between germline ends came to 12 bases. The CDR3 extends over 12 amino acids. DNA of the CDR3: TGTGCCAACTGGGGTAGGGAAAACATTCAGTACTTC. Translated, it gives CANWGRENIQYF.

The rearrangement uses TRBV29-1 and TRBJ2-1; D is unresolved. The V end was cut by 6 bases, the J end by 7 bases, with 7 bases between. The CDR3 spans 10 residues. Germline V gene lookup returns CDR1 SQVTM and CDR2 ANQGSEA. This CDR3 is CSVLGNEQFF. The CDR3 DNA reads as TGCAGCGTACTCGGGAATGAGCAGTTCTTC.

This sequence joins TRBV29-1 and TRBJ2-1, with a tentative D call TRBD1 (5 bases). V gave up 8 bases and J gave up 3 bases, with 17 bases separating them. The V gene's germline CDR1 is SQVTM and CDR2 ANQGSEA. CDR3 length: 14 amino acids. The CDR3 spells CSIERGRVYNEQFF. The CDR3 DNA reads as TGCAGCATCGAAAGGGGCCGGGTCTACAATGAGCAGTTCTTC.

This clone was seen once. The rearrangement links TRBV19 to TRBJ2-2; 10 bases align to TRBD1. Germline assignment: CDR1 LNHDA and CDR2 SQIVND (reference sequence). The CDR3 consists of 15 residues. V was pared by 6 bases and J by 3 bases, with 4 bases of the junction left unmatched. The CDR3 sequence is CASSPDRGDTGELFF. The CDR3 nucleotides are TGTGCCAGTAGCCCGGACAGGGGGGACACCGGGGAGCTGTTTTTT. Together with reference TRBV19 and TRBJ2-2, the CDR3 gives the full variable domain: DGGITQSPKYLFRKEGQNVTLSCEQNLNHDAMYWYRQDPGQGLRLIYYSQIVNDFQKGDIAEGYSVSREKKESFPLTVTSAQKNPTAFYLCASSPDRGDTGELFFGEGSRLTVL.

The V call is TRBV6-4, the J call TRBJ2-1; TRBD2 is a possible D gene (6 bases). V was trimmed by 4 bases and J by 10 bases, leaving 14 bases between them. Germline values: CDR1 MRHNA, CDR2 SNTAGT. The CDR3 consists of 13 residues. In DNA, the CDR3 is TGTGCCAGCAGTGGCGGACCGGCGGGGGAGCAGTTCTTC. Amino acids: CASSGGPAGEQFF.

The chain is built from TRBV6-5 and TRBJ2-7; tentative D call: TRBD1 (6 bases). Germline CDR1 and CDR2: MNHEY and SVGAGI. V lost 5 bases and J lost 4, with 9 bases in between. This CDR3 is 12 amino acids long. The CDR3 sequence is CASSPTGYEQYF. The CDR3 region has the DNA TGTGCCAGCAGTCCTACAGGGTACGAGCAGTACTTC.

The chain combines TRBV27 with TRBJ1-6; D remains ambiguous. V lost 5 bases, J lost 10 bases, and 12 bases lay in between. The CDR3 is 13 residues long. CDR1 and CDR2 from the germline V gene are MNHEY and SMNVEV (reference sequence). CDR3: CASSLGWLSPLHF. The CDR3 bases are TGTGCCAGCAGTCTCGGTTGGCTCTCACCCCTCCACTTT.

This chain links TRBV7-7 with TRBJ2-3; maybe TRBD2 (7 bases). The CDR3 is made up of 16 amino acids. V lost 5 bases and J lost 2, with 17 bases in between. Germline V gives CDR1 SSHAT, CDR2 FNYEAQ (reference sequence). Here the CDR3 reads CASSPAWGGPTDTQYF. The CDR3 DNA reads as TGTGCCAGCAGCCCTGCGTGGGGGGGCCCCACAGATACGCAGTATTTT.

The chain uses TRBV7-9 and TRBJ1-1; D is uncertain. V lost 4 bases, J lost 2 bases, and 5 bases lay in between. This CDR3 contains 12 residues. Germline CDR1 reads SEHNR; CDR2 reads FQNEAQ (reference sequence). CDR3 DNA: TGTGCCAGCAGCTGGGGTAACACTGAAGCTTTCTTT. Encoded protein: CASSWGNTEAFF. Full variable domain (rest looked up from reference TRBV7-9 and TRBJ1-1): DTGVSQNPRHKITKRGQNVTFRCDPISEHNRLYWYRQTLGQGPEFLTYFQNEAQLEKSRLLSDRFSAERPKGSFSTLEIQRTEQGDSAMYLCASSWGNTEAFFGQGTRLTVV.

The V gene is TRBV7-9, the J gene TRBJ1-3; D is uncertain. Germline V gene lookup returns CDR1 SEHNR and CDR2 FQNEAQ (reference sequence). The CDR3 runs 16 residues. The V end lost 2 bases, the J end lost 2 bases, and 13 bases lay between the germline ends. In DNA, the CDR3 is TGTGCCAGCAGCTTAAAACGCCCGGACCCTGGAAACACCATATATTTT. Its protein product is CASSLKRPDPGNTIYF.

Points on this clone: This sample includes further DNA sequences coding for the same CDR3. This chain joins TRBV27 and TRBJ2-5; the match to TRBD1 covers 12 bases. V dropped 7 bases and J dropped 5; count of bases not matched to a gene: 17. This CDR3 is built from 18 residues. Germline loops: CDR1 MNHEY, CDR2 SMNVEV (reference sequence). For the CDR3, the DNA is TGTGCCAGCACCCTAGCCTGGTTGGGACAGGGGGCTCCGGAGACCCAGTACTTC. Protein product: CASTLAWLGQGAPETQYF.

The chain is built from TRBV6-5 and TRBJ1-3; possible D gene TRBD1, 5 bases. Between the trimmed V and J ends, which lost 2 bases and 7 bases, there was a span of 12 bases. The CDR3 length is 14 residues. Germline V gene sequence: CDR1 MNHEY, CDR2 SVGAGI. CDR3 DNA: TGTGCCAGCAGTTACGGGCAGGGAGCGAACACCATATATTTT. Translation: CASSYGQGANTIYF.

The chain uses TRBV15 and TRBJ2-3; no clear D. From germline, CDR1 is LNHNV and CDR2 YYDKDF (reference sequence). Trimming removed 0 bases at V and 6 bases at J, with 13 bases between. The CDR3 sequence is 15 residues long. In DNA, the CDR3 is TGTGCCACCAGCAGAGATCTGGCACTCGGCGATACGCAGTATTTT. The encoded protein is CATSRDLALGDTQYF.

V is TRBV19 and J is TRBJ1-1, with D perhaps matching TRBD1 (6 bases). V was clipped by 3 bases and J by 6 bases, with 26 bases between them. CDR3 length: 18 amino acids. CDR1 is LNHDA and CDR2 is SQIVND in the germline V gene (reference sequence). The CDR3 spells CASSIYRITGKRIPEAFF. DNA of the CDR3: TGTGCCAGTAGTATTTATAGGATAACAGGGAAAAGGATCCCTGAAGCTTTCTTT.

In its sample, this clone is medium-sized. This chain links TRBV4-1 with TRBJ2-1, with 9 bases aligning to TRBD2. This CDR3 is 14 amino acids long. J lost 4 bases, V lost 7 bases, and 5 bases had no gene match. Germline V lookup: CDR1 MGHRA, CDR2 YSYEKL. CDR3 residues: CASTRLAEYNEQFF. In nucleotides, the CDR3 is TGCGCCAGCACCCGACTAGCGGAATACAATGAGCAGTTCTTC.

The CDR3 coding sequence is TGTGCCAGCACCCTCCTCAACTCGGGGGCCGGGGCCTATGGCTACACCTTC. It codes for CASTLLNSGAGAYGYTF. V usage is TRBV7-9 and J usage is TRBJ1-2; D perhaps matches TRBD1 (6 bases). The germline gives CDR1 SEHNR, CDR2 FQNEAQ (reference sequence). With 7 bases removed from V and 4 bases from J, the gap between germline ends came to 25 bases. The CDR3 is 17 residues long.

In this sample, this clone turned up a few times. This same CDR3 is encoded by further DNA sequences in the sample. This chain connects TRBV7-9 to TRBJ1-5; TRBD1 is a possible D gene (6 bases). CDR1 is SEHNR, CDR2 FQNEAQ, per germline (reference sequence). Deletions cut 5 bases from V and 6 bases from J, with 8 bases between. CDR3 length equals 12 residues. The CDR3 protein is CASSLGGQPQHF. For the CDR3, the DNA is TGTGCCAGCAGCCTAGGGGGTCAGCCCCAGCATTTT.

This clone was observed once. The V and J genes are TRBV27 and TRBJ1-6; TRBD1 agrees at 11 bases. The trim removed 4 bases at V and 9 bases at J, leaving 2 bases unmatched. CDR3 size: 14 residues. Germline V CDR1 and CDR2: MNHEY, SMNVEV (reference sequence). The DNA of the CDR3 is TGTGCCAGCAGTTCGGGACAGGGGGGTTCACCCCTCCACTTT. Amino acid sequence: CASSSGQGGSPLHF.

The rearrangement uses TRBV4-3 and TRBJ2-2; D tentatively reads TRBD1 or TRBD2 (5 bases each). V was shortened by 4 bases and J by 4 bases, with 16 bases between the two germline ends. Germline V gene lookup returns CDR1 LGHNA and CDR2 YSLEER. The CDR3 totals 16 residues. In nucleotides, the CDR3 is TGCGCCAGCAGCCTGGGGGAAGGGGTGAGCACCGGGGAGCTGTTTTTT. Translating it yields CASSLGEGVSTGELFF.

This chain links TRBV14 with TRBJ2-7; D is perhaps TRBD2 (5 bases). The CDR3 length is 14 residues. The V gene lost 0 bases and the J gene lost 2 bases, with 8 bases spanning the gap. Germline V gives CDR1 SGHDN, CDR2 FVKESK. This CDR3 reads CASSQEYGTYEQYF. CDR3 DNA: TGTGCCAGCAGCCAAGAGTACGGGACCTACGAGCAGTACTTC. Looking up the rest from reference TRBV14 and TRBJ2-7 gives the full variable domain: EAGVTQFPSHSVIEKGQTVTLRCDPISGHDNLYWYRRVMGKEIKFLLHFVKESKQDESGMPNNRFLAERTGGTYSTLKVQPAELEDSGVYFCASSQEYGTYEQYFGPGTRLTVT.

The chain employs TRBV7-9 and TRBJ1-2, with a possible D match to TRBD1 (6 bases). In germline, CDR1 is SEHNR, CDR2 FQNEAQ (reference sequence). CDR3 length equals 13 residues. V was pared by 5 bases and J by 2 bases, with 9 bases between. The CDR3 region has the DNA TGTGCCAGCAGCGAGGGGGGCAACTATGGCTACACCTTC. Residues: CASSEGGNYGYTF.

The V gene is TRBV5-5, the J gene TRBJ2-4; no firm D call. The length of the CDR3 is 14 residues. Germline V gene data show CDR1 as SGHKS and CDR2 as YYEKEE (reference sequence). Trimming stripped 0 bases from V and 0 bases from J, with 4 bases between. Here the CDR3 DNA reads TGTGCCAGCAGCTTGGCATTAGCCAAAAACATTCAGTACTTC. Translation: CASSLALAKNIQYF.

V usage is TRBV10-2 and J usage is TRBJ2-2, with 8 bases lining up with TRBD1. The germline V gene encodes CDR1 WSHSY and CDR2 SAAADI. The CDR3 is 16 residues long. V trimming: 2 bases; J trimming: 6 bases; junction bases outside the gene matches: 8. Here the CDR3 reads CASSEAYYRGSGELFF. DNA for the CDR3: TGCGCCAGCAGTGAGGCCTACTACAGGGGGTCCGGGGAGCTGTTTTTT.